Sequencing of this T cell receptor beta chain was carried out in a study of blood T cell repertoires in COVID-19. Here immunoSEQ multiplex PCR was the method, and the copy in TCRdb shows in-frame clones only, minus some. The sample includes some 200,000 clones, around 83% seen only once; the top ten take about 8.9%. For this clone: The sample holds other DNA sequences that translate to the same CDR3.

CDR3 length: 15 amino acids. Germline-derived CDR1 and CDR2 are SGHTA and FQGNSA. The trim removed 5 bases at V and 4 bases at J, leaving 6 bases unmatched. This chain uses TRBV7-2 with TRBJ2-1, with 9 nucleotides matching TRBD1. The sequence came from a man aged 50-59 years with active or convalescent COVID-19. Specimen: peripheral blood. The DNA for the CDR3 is TGTGCCAGCAGCCCTACAGGGGGCGGTTACAATGAGCAGTTCTTC. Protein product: CASSPTGGGYNEQFF. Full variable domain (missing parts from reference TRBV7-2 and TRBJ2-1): GAGVSQSPSNKVTEKGKDVELRCDPISGHTALYWYRQSLGQGLEFLIYFQGNSAPDKSGLPSDRFSAERTGGSVSTLTIQRTQQEDSAVYLCASSPTGGGYNEQFFGPGTRLTVL.